Below, 16 T cell receptor beta chains from the same sample are listed, as sequenced in a study of CD8 T cells in ankylosing spondylitis (dated by TCRdb to 2016 to 2017). Study-level results and caveats: A TCR beta motif made up of seven or eight highly homologous amino acid variants appeared to be characteristic of blood from ankylosing spondylitis patients.

Library creation used 5' RACE. The sequencing machine was an Illumina HiSeq 2500. Using fastp at Q25 and MiXCR, TCRdb reprocessed the public reads and kept productive beta chains. Each entry merges the rows of one CDR3 protein and shows their most common DNA and genes. The sample table shows roughly 370,000 distinct CDR3 sequences, and approximately 20% are seen once. The ten largest make up about a sixth of the sample. The antigens for these receptors are not known. Sequenced material: blood, either unsorted or a sorted T cell fraction (not recorded which). These receptors originate from a male donor with ankylosing spondylitis.

The chain joins TRBV4-2 to TRBJ2-7; the D call may be TRBD1 or TRBD2 (5 bases each). Trimming took 4 bases from V and 6 from J, leaving 28 bases between them. The CDR3 has 18 amino acids. Germline CDR1 reads LGHNA; CDR2 reads YNFKEQ. The DNA of the CDR3 is TGTGCCAGCAGCCCTACGTGGCAGGGAACTCGTAGCGTGCTCGAGCAGTACTTC. This translates into CASSPTWQGTRSVLEQYF.

CDR3 bases: TGTGCCAGCAGGGGCATTAGAGCAGATACGCAGTATTTT. Translation: CASRGIRADTQYF. This sequence joins TRBV11-2 and TRBJ2-3; no firm D call. The length of the CDR3 is 13 residues. Germline loops: CDR1 SGHAT, CDR2 FQNNGV. V was clipped by 6 bases and J by 4 bases, with 11 bases between them.

This clonotype was observed a few times. V and J are TRBV18 and TRBJ2-4; 12 positions match TRBD2. V trimming: 5 bases; J trimming: 8 bases; junction bases outside the gene matches: 7. The germline gives CDR1 KGHSH, CDR2 LQKENI. This CDR3 region has 15 residues. The CDR3 DNA reads as TGTGCCAGCTCAAGACTAGCGGGAGTTAAATACATTCAGTACTTC. Its translation: CASSRLAGVKYIQYF.

The gene calls are TRBV7-9 and TRBJ1-2; D is unresolved. Germline V CDR1 and CDR2: SEHNR, FQNEAQ (reference sequence). V lost 10 bases and J lost 6, with 15 bases in between. This CDR3 spans 12 amino acids. CDR3 sequence reads: CAISGGEDGYTF. DNA for the CDR3: TGTGCCATCTCCGGCGGGGAGGATGGCTACACCTTC.

This chain links TRBV29-1 with TRBJ2-2, with unresolved D. Trimming took 2 bases from V and 1 from J, leaving 8 bases between them. The CDR3 sequence is 14 residues long. Germline V gene lookup returns CDR1 SQVTM and CDR2 ANQGSEA. The CDR3, as DNA: TGCAGCGTTGAACGGTCGCAGAACACCGGGGAGCTGTTTTTT. It specifies CSVERSQNTGELFF.

This clonotype appeared a few times. V and J are TRBV2 and TRBJ2-1, with 9 bases lining up with TRBD2. This CDR3 region has 17 residues. The V and J ends lost 4 bases and 8 bases, in that order; junction bases with no gene match: 15. Germline assignment: CDR1 SNHLY and CDR2 FYNNEI. The CDR3 loop is CASSGPIPGLASDEQFF. The CDR3 nucleotides read TGTGCCAGCAGTGGCCCTATTCCGGGACTAGCTAGCGATGAGCAGTTCTTC.

The rearrangement joins TRBV20-1 to TRBJ2-5; D is unclear. Germline loops: CDR1 DFQATT, CDR2 SNEGSKA (reference sequence). This CDR3 region has 11 residues. Deletions cut 3 bases from V and 7 bases from J, with 9 bases between. The CDR3 protein is CSARLRRTQYF. DNA for the CDR3: TGCAGTGCTAGGCTCCGGAGGACCCAGTACTTC.

The chain joins TRBV20-1 to TRBJ1-5; 7 nucleotides line up with TRBD1. V shed 3 bases and J 5 bases; nucleotides not matched to a gene: 4. CDR3 length equals 13 residues. Germline CDR1 reads DFQATT; CDR2 reads SNEGSKA (reference sequence). CDR3 protein: CSASPTGDQPQHF. The CDR3 region has the DNA TGCAGTGCTAGCCCAACAGGGGATCAGCCCCAGCATTTT.

This clonotype was counted between two and nine times. This chain links TRBV7-8 with TRBJ2-7; 9 nucleotides match TRBD1. Per germline, CDR1 SGHVS and CDR2 FQNEAQ. J gave up 0 bases and V 3 bases, and 6 bases lay outside the gene matches. The CDR3 runs 16 residues. CDR3 in amino acids: CASSFPQGAVSYEQYF. CDR3 nucleotides: TGTGCCAGCAGCTTTCCACAGGGGGCAGTCTCCTACGAGCAGTACTTC. The complete variable domain, with remaining parts taken from reference TRBV7-8 and TRBJ2-7, reads GAGVSQSPRYKVAKRGQDVALRCDPISGHVSLFWYQQALGQGPEFLTYFQNEAQLDKSGLPSDRFFAERPEGSVSTLKIQRTQQEDSAVYLCASSFPQGAVSYEQYFGPGTRLTVT.

The rearrangement uses TRBV19 and TRBJ2-5; perhaps D is TRBD1 or TRBD2 (5 bases each). The germline V gene has CDR1 LNHDA and CDR2 SQIVND (reference sequence). Trimming pared 3 bases from V and 2 bases from J, leaving 13 bases between. CDR3 length: 15 amino acids. The CDR3 DNA is TGTGCCAGTAGTATCCAACGGGGCGCGCAAGAGACCCAGTACTTC. Translation gives CASSIQRGAQETQYF.

This clonotype was counted only a few times. J is TRBJ2-5 and V is TRBV15; D possibly corresponds to TRBD2 (5 bases). Germline CDR1 LNHNV, CDR2 YYDKDF (reference sequence). The CDR3 runs 17 residues. V lost 0 bases, J lost 0 bases, and 14 bases lay in between. CDR3 in DNA: TGTGCCACCAGCAGAGATCCCAGCGGAACGTACCAAGAGACCCAGTACTTC. It is translated as CATSRDPSGTYQETQYF.

The CDR3 loop reads CSAPQSSGGDTQYF. Written as DNA, the CDR3 is TGCAGTGCCCCACAATCGAGTGGGGGAGATACGCAGTATTTT. The V call is TRBV20-1, the J call TRBJ2-3, with D possibly being TRBD1 or TRBD2 (5 bases each). The CDR3 is 14 amino acids. The germline V gene encodes CDR1 DFQATT and CDR2 SNEGSKA (reference sequence). V lost 6 bases to trimming and J lost 5 bases, with 18 bases between them.

The V gene is TRBV12-3 or TRBV12-4, the J gene TRBJ2-1; 8 bases map to TRBD2. The CDR3 sequence is 16 residues long. V lost 5 bases to trimming and J lost 7 bases; unmatched junction nucleotides: 13. This CDR3 is CASSPLGSGRRNEQFF. The CDR3 DNA is TGTGCCAGCAGTCCCCTGGGGAGCGGGAGAAGGAATGAGCAGTTCTTC.

The V and J genes are TRBV5-1 and TRBJ2-7, with a tentative D call TRBD1 (5 bases). Trimming stripped 4 bases from V and 5 bases from J, with 19 bases between. From germline, CDR1 is SGHRS and CDR2 YFSETQ. The CDR3 contains 15 residues. The CDR3 sequence is CASSPWTSPKDEQYF. The DNA for the CDR3 is TGCGCCAGCAGCCCGTGGACAAGCCCTAAAGACGAGCAGTACTTC.

This clonotype appeared a few times. The chain employs TRBV20-1 and TRBJ2-3; D is ambiguous. V was pared by 3 bases and J by 4 bases, with 5 bases between. The CDR3 loop spans 11 amino acids. Germline V gene data show CDR1 as DFQATT and CDR2 as SNEGSKA (reference sequence). The CDR3 nucleotides are TGCAGTGCTAGTGAGGCAGATACGCAGTATTTT. The encoded protein is CSASEADTQYF.

The chain employs TRBV30 and TRBJ2-5; 14 nucleotides line up with TRBD2. The CDR3 spans 15 residues. With 1 base clipped from V and 5 bases from J, the junction kept 3 bases outside the gene matches. Germline-derived CDR1 and CDR2 are GTSNPN and SVGIG (reference sequence). The chain's CDR3 is CAWSAGLAGAETQYF. CDR3 sequence (DNA): TGTGCCTGGAGTGCGGGACTAGCGGGAGCGGAGACCCAGTACTTC.